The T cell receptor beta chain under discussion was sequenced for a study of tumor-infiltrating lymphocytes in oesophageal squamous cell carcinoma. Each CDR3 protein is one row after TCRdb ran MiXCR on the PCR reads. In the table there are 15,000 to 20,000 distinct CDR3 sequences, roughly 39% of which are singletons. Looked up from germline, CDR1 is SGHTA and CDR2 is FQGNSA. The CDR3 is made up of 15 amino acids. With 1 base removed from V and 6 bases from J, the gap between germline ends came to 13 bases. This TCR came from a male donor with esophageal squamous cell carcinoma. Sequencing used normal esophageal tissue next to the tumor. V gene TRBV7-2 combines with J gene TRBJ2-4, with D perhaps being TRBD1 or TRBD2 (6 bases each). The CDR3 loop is CASSLVQGGLNIQYF. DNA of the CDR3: TGTGCCAGCAGCTTAGTACAGGGAGGTTTAAACATTCAGTACTTC.